This TCR beta chain was obtained from a study of T cell responses to AZD1222 COVID-19 vaccine. Libraries were prepared by immunoSEQ multiplex PCR; TCRdb keeps only in-frame clonotypes and omits some of them. The top ten clones hold 3% to 3.5% of a sample with around 100,000 clones, roughly 86% of them seen once. CDR3 length: 15 residues. V was cut by 3 bases and J by 5 bases, with 16 bases left in between. Germline V lookup: CDR1 MNHEY, CDR2 SVGAGI. The sequence was obtained from an adult who received the MenACWY meningococcal vaccine as a control. Sequencing was performed on peripheral blood, taken 28 days after the second dose of the MenACWY control vaccine. The genes are TRBV6-5 and TRBJ1-2, with D unresolved. The CDR3 DNA sequence: TGTGCCAGCAGTTATTTTGCGCGATACGAGTATGGCTACACCTTC. This encodes CASSYFARYEYGYTF.